This T cell receptor (beta chain) was sequenced during a study of blood T cell repertoires in COVID-19 (dated by TCRdb to the early 2020s). Broadly, across the study: Collaborator samples came from the United States, Italy and Spain and covered acute and convalescent phases of COVID-19. The prospective study material was composed of cDNA or gDNA derived from T cells, B-cell-depleted T cells, or PBMCs. Subjects who had been exposed to COVID-19, were actively infected with it, or had recovered from it provided the deeply sampled blood TCRbeta repertoires that made up the dataset. The repertoires were released in a freely available public database intended as a resource for research on the immune response to SARS-CoV-2. Samples came from the ongoing ImmuneRACE study (first 160 participants) plus 1,254 subjects from 6 global collaborators. Sample metadata almost always included a de-identified subject ID, COVID-19 status, age in years and sex. Where HLA class I and class II types were available, the types were taken from metadata supplied by the sample provider, not from assay-based typing. What the authors observed across the whole study: Clinical and demographic metadata were provided uncurated, with the amount varying by source and participant.

Germline trimming amounts to 3 bases on V and 6 bases on J, with 12 as the count of junction bases outside the gene matches. Looking up the germline V gene yields CDR1 SGHVS and CDR2 FNYEAQ. Its CDR3 holds 18 amino acids, cysteine through phenylalanine. Only the CDR3 DNA stays, 54 bases, in frame from base 1. Each collaborating institution followed its own protocols to collect whole blood in K2EDTA tubes. For TCRbeta analysis, collaborators shipped samples as frozen whole blood, isolated PBMCs, or DNA extracted from either of those sample types. Remarks on this clone: No cognate antigen has been identified for it. Base qualities are missing; no much larger clone stands one base away.

TCRbeta CDR3 regions were amplified from genomic DNA using the immunoSEQ Assay, a bias-controlled multiplex PCR. Under the source paper's analysis protocol: The number of nucleated cells in each sample was estimated from the amplification of reference gene primers within the assay. To quantify the absolute abundance of each unique TCRbeta CDR3 rearrangement, sequence reads were collapsed and filtered. For each sample, productive Simpson clonality was calculated by taking the square root of Simpson's diversity index across productive rearrangements. The table comes from immuneACCESS by way of TCRdb, which keeps in-frame sequences with V and J called. Part of the clones is missing from these tables; in studies checked, under half for an unresolved V gene and the rest for unknown reasons. For V, J and clone size, that table is used; D and trimming come from the DNA. The sample table lists about 41,000 clones, over 75% of them with a count of one. The leading ten clones occupy roughly 38% of the sample.

What was sequenced was peripheral blood. The source is a man aged 40-55 years with active or convalescent COVID-19. This chain is built from TRBV7-6 and TRBJ2-3; 13 middle bases align to TRBD2. In nucleotides, the sequence is TGTGCCAGCAGCTTCAGCCTACGGACTAGCGGGAGTGTGGATACGCAGTATTTT. This gives the protein CASSFSLRTSGSVDTQYF.